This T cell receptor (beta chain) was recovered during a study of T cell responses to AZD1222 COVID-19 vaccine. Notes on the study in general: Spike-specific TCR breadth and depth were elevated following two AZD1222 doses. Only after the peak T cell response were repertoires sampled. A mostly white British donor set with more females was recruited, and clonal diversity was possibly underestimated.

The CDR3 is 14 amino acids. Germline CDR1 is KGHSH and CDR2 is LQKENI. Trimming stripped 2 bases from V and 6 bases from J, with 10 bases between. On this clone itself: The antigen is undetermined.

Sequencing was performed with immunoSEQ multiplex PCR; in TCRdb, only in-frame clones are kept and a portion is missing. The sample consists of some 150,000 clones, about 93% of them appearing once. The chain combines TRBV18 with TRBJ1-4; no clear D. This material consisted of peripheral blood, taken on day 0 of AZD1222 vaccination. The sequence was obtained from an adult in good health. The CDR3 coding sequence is TGTGCCAGCTCACCAGCCCCAGGTGATGAAAAACTGTTTTTT. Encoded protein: CASSPAPGDEKLFF. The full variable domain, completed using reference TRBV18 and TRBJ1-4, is NAGVMQNPRHLVRRRGQEARLRCSPMKGHSHVYWYRQLPEEGLKFMVYLQKENIIDESGMPKERFSAEFPKEGPSILRIQQVVRGDSAAYFCASSPAPGDEKLFFGSGTQLSVL.